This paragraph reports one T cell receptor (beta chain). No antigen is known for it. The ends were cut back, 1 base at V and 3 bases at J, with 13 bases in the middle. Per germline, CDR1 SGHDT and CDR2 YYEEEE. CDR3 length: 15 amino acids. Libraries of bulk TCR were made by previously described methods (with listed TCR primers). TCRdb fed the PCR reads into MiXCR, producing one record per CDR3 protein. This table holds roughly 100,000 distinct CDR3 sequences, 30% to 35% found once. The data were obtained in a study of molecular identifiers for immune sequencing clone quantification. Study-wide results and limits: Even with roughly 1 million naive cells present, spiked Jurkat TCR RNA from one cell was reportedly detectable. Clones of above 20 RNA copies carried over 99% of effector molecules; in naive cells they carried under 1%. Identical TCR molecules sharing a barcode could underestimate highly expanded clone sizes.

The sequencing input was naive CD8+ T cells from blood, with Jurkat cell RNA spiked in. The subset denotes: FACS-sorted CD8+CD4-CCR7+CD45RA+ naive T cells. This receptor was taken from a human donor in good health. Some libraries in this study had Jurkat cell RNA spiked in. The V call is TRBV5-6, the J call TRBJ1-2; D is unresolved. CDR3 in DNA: TGTGCCAGCAGCTTGCTGACGAACCCTTACTATGGCTACACCTTC. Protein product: CASSLLTNPYYGYTF.